This T cell receptor beta chain was obtained from a study of cytomegalovirus exposure and HLA in healthy donors. Findings and caveats of the study: A missense DCLRE1C variant was associated with V- and J-gene trimming of TCR beta chains in a later analysis, and an independent cohort replicated the association. The study put under 200 TCR beta chains on its list as cytomegalovirus-associated. Analysis was performed later, and it showed HLA-associated TCR beta chains to be more clonally expanded than equally common others.

The CDR3 spans 14 residues. Per the germline V gene, CDR1 is MNHEY and CDR2 is SVGAGI. Trimming cost V 2 bases and J 4 bases; bases outside gene matches: 0. In the PCR, 60 Vbeta and 13 Jbeta primers were used. Produced via immunoSEQ multiplex PCR; TCRdb's table is partial and in-frame only. The sample includes around 140,000 clones, about 70% of them seen just once. A remark on this clone: Antigen specificity is unknown.

The TCR sequence derives from a male donor in good health and CMV-seronegative. This chain links TRBV6-5 with TRBJ2-1; TRBD1 matches at 9 bases. The sequenced sample was PBMCs. In DNA, the CDR3 is TGTGCCAGCAGTTACGGGACAGGGTACAATGAGCAGTTCTTC. It encodes CASSYGTGYNEQFF.